This T cell receptor beta chain was recovered during a study of T cell responses to AZD1222 COVID-19 vaccine (dated by TCRdb to about 2021). Context from the whole study: A total of more than 230 trial participants underwent TCR sequencing, of whom roughly 210 had received two doses of AZD1222 and roughly 26 had received two doses of the MenACWY control vaccine. Enrollment into the trials was organized by age into subgroups of 18-55, 56-69 and 70-plus years, and those subgroups contained about 160, 30 and 59 TCR-sequenced participants, respectively.

Broad study findings and their caveats: Reportedly, almost half of the unique spike-specific TCRs recognized epitopes lying outside the regions that are mutated in the B.1.351 and B.1.1.7 variants. Conclusions about previously exposed vaccinees are limited, since just six AZD1222 recipients were seropositive for SARS-CoV-2 at baseline. Because no day 14 peak-response samples were available, repertoires were characterized only after the peak T cell response. Vaccine-associated CD4 TCRs spanned the whole spike protein, with dominant responses in regions 160-218 and 743-854. Most participants were white British and females outnumbered males, and the authors suggested that clonal diversity may have been underestimated. In the small 56-69-year group, the increase in depth fell short of significance, most likely because of low power. Spike-specific TCR breadth and depth rose significantly after two AZD1222 doses compared with day 0 and with MenACWY recipients.

The CDR3 regions of human TCRbeta chains were analyzed by immunosequencing. The original pipeline was this. Repertoire TCRs were checked for matches against a reference library of SARS-CoV-2-specific TCRs that had been generated using the MIRA antigen-specificity platform. Breadth meant the fraction of unique TCRs that were SARS-CoV-2-associated, whereas depth meant the fraction of total T cells that were SARS-CoV-2-associated. Each spike-specific TCR was assigned to its reactive spike region and to a CD4 or CD8 class using the MIRA data. Log10-transformed breadth and depth values were compared by one-way ANOVA with Sidak's multiple comparisons tests. TCRdb stores this immuneACCESS table with in-frame sequences only. Part of the clones is absent; in the studies checked, under half of the shortfall reflects unresolved V genes, and no reason is known for the rest. V, J and clone size were drawn from that table, and D and trimming were deduced from the DNA. The sample includes 150,000 or so clones, with approximately 89% observed a single time. The biggest ten clones account for roughly 1.2% of the sample.

Details on this clone: Its antigen specificity is not known. Per-base qualities were not stored, and no clone one base away is much larger.

The cysteine opens and the phenylalanine closes a CDR3 of 18 amino acids. This entry keeps only the CDR3 DNA: 54 bases, framed from base 1. V and J are trimmed by 6 bases and 0 bases, and the gene matches miss 11 bases of the junction. CDR1 and CDR2 are drawn from the germline V gene (reference sequence): LGHDT, YNNKEL. This sample's time point label indicates: about 28 days (+/-7) after the second vaccine dose. AZD1222 recipients given second doses at about 4 weeks or at about 12 weeks were pooled, since spike-specific TCR depth and breadth were not found to differ between the two schedules. Vaccinee samples came from UK trials COV001 and COV002, including a single-blind randomized controlled phase 2/3 trial of AZD1222 (ChAdOx1 nCoV-19) in healthy adults. For TCRbeta chain sequencing, PBMC samples from trial participants were taken at day 0 and at day 28 after the second dose.

The sequence was obtained from an adult who received the AZD1222 COVID-19 vaccine. The chain was built from TRBV3-1 (or the pseudogene TRBV3-2) and TRBJ1-5, and 10 junctional nucleotides match TRBD1. Sequenced here: peripheral blood, sampled 28 days after the second AZD1222 dose. Here the CDR3 is given as CASRTMSGTGDSNQPQHF. The nucleotide sequence is TGTGCCAGCAGAACGATGTCCGGGACAGGGGATAGCAATCAGCCCCAGCATTTT.